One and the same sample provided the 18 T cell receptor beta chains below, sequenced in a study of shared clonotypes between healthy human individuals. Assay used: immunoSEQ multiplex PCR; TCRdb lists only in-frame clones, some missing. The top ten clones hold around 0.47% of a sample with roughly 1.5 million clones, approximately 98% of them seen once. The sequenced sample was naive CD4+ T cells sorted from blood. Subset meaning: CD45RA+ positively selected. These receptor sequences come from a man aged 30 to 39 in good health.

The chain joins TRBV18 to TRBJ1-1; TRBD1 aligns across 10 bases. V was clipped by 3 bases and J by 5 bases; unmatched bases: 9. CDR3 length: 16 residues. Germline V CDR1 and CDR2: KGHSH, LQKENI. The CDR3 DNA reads TGTGCCAGCTCACCCGGGGGGGACAGGGGATCAACTGAAGCTTTCTTT. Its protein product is CASSPGGDRGSTEAFF.

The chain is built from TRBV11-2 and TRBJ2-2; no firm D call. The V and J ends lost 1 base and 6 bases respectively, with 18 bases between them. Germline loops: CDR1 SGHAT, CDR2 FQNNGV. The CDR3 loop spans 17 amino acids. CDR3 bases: TGTGCCAGCAGCTTAGGTATGAGGAAGGCTGCCCCCGGGGAGCTGTTTTTT. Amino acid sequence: CASSLGMRKAAPGELFF. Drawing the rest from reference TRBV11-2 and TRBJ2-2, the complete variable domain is EAGVAQSPRYKIIEKRQSVAFWCNPISGHATLYWYQQILGQGPKLLIQFQNNGVVDDSQLPKDRFSAERLKGVDSTLKIQPAKLEDSAVYLCASSLGMRKAAPGELFFGEGSRLTVL.

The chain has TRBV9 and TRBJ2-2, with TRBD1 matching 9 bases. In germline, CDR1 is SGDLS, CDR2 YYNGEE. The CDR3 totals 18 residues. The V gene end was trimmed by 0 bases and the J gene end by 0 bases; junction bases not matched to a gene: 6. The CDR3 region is CASSVALRTGANTGELFF. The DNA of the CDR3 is TGTGCCAGCAGCGTAGCTCTTCGGACAGGGGCGAACACCGGGGAGCTGTTTTTT.

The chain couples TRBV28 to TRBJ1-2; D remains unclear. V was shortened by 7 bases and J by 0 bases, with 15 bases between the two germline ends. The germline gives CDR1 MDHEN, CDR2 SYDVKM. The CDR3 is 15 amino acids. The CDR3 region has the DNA TGTGCCAGCACCGATAACCCGATACCTAACTATGGCTACACCTTC. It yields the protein CASTDNPIPNYGYTF.

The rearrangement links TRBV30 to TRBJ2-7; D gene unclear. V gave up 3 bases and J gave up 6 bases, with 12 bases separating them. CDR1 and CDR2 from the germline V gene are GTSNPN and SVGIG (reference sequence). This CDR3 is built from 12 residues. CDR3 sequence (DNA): TGTGCCTGGAGCGCTTTCGCGCTCGAGCAGTACTTC. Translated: CAWSAFALEQYF.

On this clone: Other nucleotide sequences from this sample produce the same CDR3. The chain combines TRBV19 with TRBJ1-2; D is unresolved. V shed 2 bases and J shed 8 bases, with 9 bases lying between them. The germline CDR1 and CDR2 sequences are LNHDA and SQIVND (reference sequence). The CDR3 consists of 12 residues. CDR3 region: CASSIRGGGYTF. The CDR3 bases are TGTGCCAGTAGTATAAGAGGAGGAGGCTACACCTTC.

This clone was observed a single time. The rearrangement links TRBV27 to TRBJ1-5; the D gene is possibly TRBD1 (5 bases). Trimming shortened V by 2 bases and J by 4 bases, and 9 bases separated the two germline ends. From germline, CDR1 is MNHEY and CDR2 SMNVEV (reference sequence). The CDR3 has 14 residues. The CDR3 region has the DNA TGTGCCAGCAGTTTAGGGACGGATAATCAGCCCCAGCATTTT. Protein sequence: CASSLGTDNQPQHF.

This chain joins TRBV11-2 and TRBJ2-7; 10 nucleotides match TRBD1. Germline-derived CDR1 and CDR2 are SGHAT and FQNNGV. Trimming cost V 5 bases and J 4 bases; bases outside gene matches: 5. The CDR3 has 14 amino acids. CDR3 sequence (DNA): TGTGCCAGCAGCCGGTGGGACAGGGGTTACGAGCAGTACTTC. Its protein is CASSRWDRGYEQYF. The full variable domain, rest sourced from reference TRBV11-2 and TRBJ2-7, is EAGVAQSPRYKIIEKRQSVAFWCNPISGHATLYWYQQILGQGPKLLIQFQNNGVVDDSQLPKDRFSAERLKGVDSTLKIQPAKLEDSAVYLCASSRWDRGYEQYFGPGTRLTVT.

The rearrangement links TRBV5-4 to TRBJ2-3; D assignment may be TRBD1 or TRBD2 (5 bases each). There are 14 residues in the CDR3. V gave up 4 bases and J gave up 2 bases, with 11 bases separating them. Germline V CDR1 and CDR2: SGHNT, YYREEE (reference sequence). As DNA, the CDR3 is TGTGCCAGCAGCCGGGACCGGAACACAGATACGCAGTATTTT. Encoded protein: CASSRDRNTDTQYF.

The CDR3 DNA reads TGTGCCAGCAGACCTGACAGCTATGGCTACACCTTC. This translates into CASRPDSYGYTF. The chain employs TRBV28 and TRBJ1-2, with D tentatively TRBD1 (5 bases). This CDR3 has 12 residues. The germline CDR1 and CDR2 sequences are MDHEN and SYDVKM. V shed 6 bases and J shed 4 bases, with 9 bases lying between them.

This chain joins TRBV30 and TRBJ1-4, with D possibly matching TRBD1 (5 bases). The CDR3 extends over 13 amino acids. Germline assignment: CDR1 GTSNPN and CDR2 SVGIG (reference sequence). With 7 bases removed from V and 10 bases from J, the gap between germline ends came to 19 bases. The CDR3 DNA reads TGTGCCTTCCGGGCAGGGAGTCGCGGAAAACTGTTTTTT. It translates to CAFRAGSRGKLFF.

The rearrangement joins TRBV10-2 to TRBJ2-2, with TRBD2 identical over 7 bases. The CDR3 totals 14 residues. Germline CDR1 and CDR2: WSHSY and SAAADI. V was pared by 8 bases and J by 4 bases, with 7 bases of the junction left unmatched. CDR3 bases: TGCGCCAGCGGCTCGACTAGCAGCACCGGGGAGCTGTTTTTT. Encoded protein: CASGSTSSTGELFF.

Written as DNA, the CDR3 is TGCAGTGCTAGAGATTCCACTGAAGCTTTCTTT. Protein sequence: CSARDSTEAFF. The V call is TRBV20-1, the J call TRBJ1-1; D is undetermined. Germline-derived CDR1 and CDR2 are DFQATT and SNEGSKA (reference sequence). The CDR3 is 11 amino acids. The V and J ends lost 0 bases and 4 bases respectively, with 3 bases between them.

This CDR3 reads CASSLEVARTDTQYF. The CDR3 DNA follows: TGTGCCAGCAGCTTAGAAGTTGCCAGGACAGATACGCAGTATTTT. The gene calls are TRBV7-2 and TRBJ2-3; D call uncertain. CDR3 length: 15 amino acids. CDR1 SGHTA and CDR2 FQGNSA come from the germline V gene. Between the trimmed V and J ends, which lost 1 base and 3 bases, there was a span of 11 bases.

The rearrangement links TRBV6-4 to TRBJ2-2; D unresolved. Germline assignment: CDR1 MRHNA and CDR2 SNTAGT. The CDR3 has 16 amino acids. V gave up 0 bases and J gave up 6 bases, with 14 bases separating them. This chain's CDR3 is CASSDSSLSLPGELFF. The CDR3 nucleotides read TGTGCCAGCAGTGACTCAAGTTTAAGCCTTCCCGGGGAGCTGTTTTTT.

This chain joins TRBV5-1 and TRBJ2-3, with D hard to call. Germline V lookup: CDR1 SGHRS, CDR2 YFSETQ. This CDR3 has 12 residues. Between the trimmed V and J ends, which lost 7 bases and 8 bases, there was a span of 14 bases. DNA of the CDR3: TGCGCCAGCGCCGACCAAACTGTTACGCAGTATTTT. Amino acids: CASADQTVTQYF.

The CDR3 spells CASTSQGARGYTF. CDR3 sequence (DNA): TGTGCCAGCACCTCTCAGGGGGCTCGGGGCTACACCTTC. The chain uses TRBV14 and TRBJ1-2; 8 bases match TRBD1. This CDR3 is built from 13 residues. Germline loops: CDR1 SGHDN, CDR2 FVKESK. The ends lost 7 bases at V and 8 bases at J; junction bases unmatched: 9.

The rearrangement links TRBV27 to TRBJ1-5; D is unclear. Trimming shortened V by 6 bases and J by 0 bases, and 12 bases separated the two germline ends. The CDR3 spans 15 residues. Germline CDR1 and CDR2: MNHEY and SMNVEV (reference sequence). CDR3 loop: CASRAQRNSNQPQHF. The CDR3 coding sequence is TGTGCCAGCAGAGCTCAGAGGAATAGCAATCAGCCCCAGCATTTT.